Each of the 18 T cell receptor beta chains below was sequenced from the same sample in a study of shared clonotypes between healthy human individuals (dated by TCRdb to 2018 to 2021). CD8 naive samples consisted of CD45RO-negative cells that were positively selected for CCR7, yielding a CD45RA+CCR7+ population without TemRA cells. Preparation of the library involved the immunoSEQ multiplex PCR assay. Sourced from immuneACCESS, this table was stored by TCRdb with only in-frame sequences that have V and J called. A share of the clones is absent; for the studies checked, an unresolved V gene accounts for under half, and the remainder has no known explanation. This sample lists hundreds of thousands of clones; about 98% were detected once. 0.25% to 0.35% of the sample is held by the ten biggest clonotypes. The specimen sequenced was naive CD8+ T cells sorted from blood. The sample's cell subset or site label, in plain terms: CD45RA+CCR7+. These TCRs come from a man aged 25-40 years in good health.

The CDR3 DNA follows: TGCAGCGCCGGACCCGACTGGGGCGATAACTATGGCTACACCTTC. It is translated as CSAGPDWGDNYGYTF. The chain combines TRBV29-1 with TRBJ1-2, with D possibly matching TRBD1 (5 bases). The germline gives CDR1 SQVTM, CDR2 ANQGSEA. The CDR3 contains 15 residues. V lost 7 bases and J lost 1, with 19 bases in between.

V and J are TRBV11-2 and TRBJ1-4; unclear D gene. From germline, CDR1 is SGHAT and CDR2 FQNNGV. The CDR3 is 12 amino acids. The ends were cut back, 5 bases at V and 7 bases at J, with 8 bases in the middle. CDR3: CASSPSREKLFF. The CDR3, as DNA: TGTGCCAGCAGCCCGAGTCGTGAAAAACTGTTTTTT. Full variable domain (rest looked up from reference TRBV11-2 and TRBJ1-4): EAGVAQSPRYKIIEKRQSVAFWCNPISGHATLYWYQQILGQGPKLLIQFQNNGVVDDSQLPKDRFSAERLKGVDSTLKIQPAKLEDSAVYLCASSPSREKLFFGSGTQLSVL.

This clone was picked up one time. The chain carries TRBV11-2 and TRBJ1-1; D uncertain. V lost 1 base, J lost 3 bases, and 9 bases lay in between. Germline V gene sequence: CDR1 SGHAT, CDR2 FQNNGV. The CDR3 sequence is 14 residues long. CDR3 DNA: TGTGCCAGCAGCTTAGGCGGCGCATACACTGAAGCTTTCTTT. It is translated as CASSLGGAYTEAFF.

CDR3 sequence: CASSPRTGVGNNEQFF. CDR3 nucleotides: TGTGCCAGCAGCCCCAGGACAGGGGTTGGCAACAATGAGCAGTTCTTC. This chain connects TRBV11-3 to TRBJ2-1; 9 positions match TRBD1. V dropped 5 bases and J dropped 5; count of bases not matched to a gene: 10. CDR1 is SGHNT, CDR2 YENEEA, per germline. The CDR3 is made up of 16 amino acids.

The chain employs TRBV27 and TRBJ2-1, with a weak D call TRBD2 (6 bases). Germline V gene lookup returns CDR1 MNHEY and CDR2 SMNVEV (reference sequence). The CDR3 consists of 13 residues. V lost 3 bases and J 9 bases, leaving 12 bases between the germline ends. The CDR3 is CASSLTGRTEQFF. As DNA, the CDR3 is TGTGCCAGCAGTTTGACTGGGAGGACTGAGCAGTTCTTC.

This chain joins TRBV6-5 and TRBJ2-7; 7 bases align to TRBD2. J was trimmed by 2 bases and V by 7 bases; bases with no gene match: 11. CDR1 and CDR2 (germline): MNHEY, SVGAGI. This CDR3 contains 15 residues. CDR3 region: CASTLIGGSTYEQYF. DNA for the CDR3: TGTGCCAGCACCCTGATCGGGGGGTCTACCTACGAGCAGTACTTC.

This clone was detected only once. V gene TRBV27 combines with J gene TRBJ2-7; D remains unclear. The germline CDR1 and CDR2 sequences are MNHEY and SMNVEV (reference sequence). V was pared by 4 bases and J by 7 bases, with 11 bases between. The CDR3 has 12 amino acids. This chain's CDR3 is CASSYPGREQYF. As DNA, the CDR3 is TGTGCCAGCAGTTACCCCGGGCGGGAGCAGTACTTC.

In this sample, this clone turned up once. The chain employs TRBV14 and TRBJ2-7; D call uncertain. Germline V gene lookup returns CDR1 SGHDN and CDR2 FVKESK. The ends were cut back, 1 base at V and 4 bases at J, with 11 bases in the middle. The CDR3 length is 14 residues. The CDR3 nucleotides are TGTGCCAGCAGCCAAGGAGAGCTACCTTACGAGCAGTACTTC. Translation: CASSQGELPYEQYF. The full variable domain, its missing parts supplied by reference TRBV14 and TRBJ2-7, is EAGVTQFPSHSVIEKGQTVTLRCDPISGHDNLYWYRRVMGKEIKFLLHFVKESKQDESGMPNNRFLAERTGGTYSTLKVQPAELEDSGVYFCASSQGELPYEQYFGPGTRLTVT.

The chain links TRBV13 to TRBJ2-1, with D perhaps TRBD1 or TRBD2 (5 bases each). The CDR3 covers 15 residues. V was shortened by 3 bases and J by 5 bases, with 14 bases between the two germline ends. Germline assignment: CDR1 PRHDT and CDR2 FYEKMQ (reference sequence). CDR3 protein: CASSFRERGHNEQFF. As DNA, the CDR3 is TGTGCCAGCAGCTTCAGGGAAAGGGGACACAATGAGCAGTTCTTC.

J is TRBJ2-3 and V is TRBV10-3, with 9 bases matching TRBD2. The V and J ends lost 2 bases and 4 bases, in that order; junction bases with no gene match: 13. Germline CDR1 and CDR2: ENHRY and SYGVKD. The CDR3 contains 18 residues. CDR3 sequence: CAISENLAGDGSPDTQYF. The CDR3 DNA follows: TGTGCCATCAGTGAGAACTTAGCGGGAGACGGGAGCCCAGATACGCAGTATTTT.

V and J are TRBV15 and TRBJ2-7; 8 bases fit TRBD2. CDR1 LNHNV and CDR2 YYDKDF come from the germline V gene (reference sequence). The CDR3 extends over 15 amino acids. With 2 bases clipped from V and 3 bases from J, the junction kept 6 bases outside the gene matches. The CDR3 DNA sequence: TGTGCCACCAGCAGAACCCCGGGGGGGCTCTACGAGCAGTACTTC. The encoded protein is CATSRTPGGLYEQYF.

The chain has TRBV11-2 and TRBJ2-7; 9 nucleotides line up with TRBD1. With V trimmed by 1 base and J by 6 bases, 7 bases remained unmatched. CDR1 and CDR2 (germline): SGHAT, FQNNGV. CDR3 length: 15 residues. The CDR3 DNA reads TGTGCCAGCAGCTTAGGTAGGACAGGGGTTTCCGAGCAGTACTTC. Translation: CASSLGRTGVSEQYF.

The chain's CDR3 is CASSFGTGTYNEQFF. CDR3 in DNA: TGTGCCAGCAGCTTTGGGACAGGAACCTACAATGAGCAGTTCTTC. The chain recombines TRBV7-9 with TRBJ2-1; 8 nucleotides line up with TRBD1. The CDR3 consists of 15 residues. Trimming at V came to 3 bases and at J to 2 bases, leaving 3 bases not matched to a gene. Per the germline V gene, CDR1 is SEHNR and CDR2 is FQNEAQ (reference sequence).

The J gene is TRBJ2-7, the V gene TRBV11-2; 13 bases are shared with TRBD2. The CDR3 consists of 17 residues. J gave up 2 bases and V 1 base, and 5 bases lay outside the gene matches. Germline V gene sequence: CDR1 SGHAT, CDR2 FQNNGV. The CDR3 nucleotides read TGTGCCAGCAGCTTAGTGGGACTAGCGGGACCCACCTACGAGCAGTACTTC. Its translation is CASSLVGLAGPTYEQYF. The full variable domain, completed using reference TRBV11-2 and TRBJ2-7, is EAGVAQSPRYKIIEKRQSVAFWCNPISGHATLYWYQQILGQGPKLLIQFQNNGVVDDSQLPKDRFSAERLKGVDSTLKIQPAKLEDSAVYLCASSLVGLAGPTYEQYFGPGTRLTVT.

The chain combines TRBV11-2 with TRBJ2-7; 7 bases match TRBD2. This CDR3 region has 15 residues. J was trimmed by 0 bases and V by 0 bases; bases with no gene match: 2. In germline, CDR1 is SGHAT, CDR2 FQNNGV. CDR3 coding DNA: TGTGCCAGCAGCTTAGAGCGGGGGACCTCCTACGAGCAGTACTTC. Translating gives CASSLERGTSYEQYF.

V gene TRBV7-9 combines with J gene TRBJ2-3, with D possibly TRBD2 on 6 matching bases. The CDR3 extends over 14 amino acids. Germline CDR1 and CDR2: SEHNR and FQNEAQ (reference sequence). V was clipped by 4 bases and J by 3 bases, with 11 bases between them. CDR3 nucleotides: TGTGCCAGCAGCTCGGAGGGCCTAACAGATACGCAGTATTTT. This sequence encodes CASSSEGLTDTQYF.

V and J are TRBV11-2 and TRBJ2-7; D could derive from TRBD1 or TRBD2 (5 bases each). Germline loops: CDR1 SGHAT, CDR2 FQNNGV. The CDR3 is 18 residues long. V gave up 0 bases and J gave up 6 bases, with 24 bases separating them. CDR3 sequence: CASSLDHDTGTRRSEQYF. The CDR3 DNA is TGTGCCAGCAGCTTAGATCACGACACGGGGACCCGGAGGAGCGAGCAGTACTTC.

The chain has TRBV5-4 and TRBJ1-1, with a tentative D call TRBD1 (5 bases). Trimming took 0 bases from V and 4 from J, leaving 7 bases between them. The CDR3 is 13 residues long. Germline V CDR1 and CDR2: SGHNT, YYREEE (reference sequence). The CDR3 region has the DNA TGTGCCAGCAGCTTGGCGGGGGTCACTGAAGCTTTCTTT. This gives the protein CASSLAGVTEAFF.